These T cell receptor beta chains were read from a single sample in a study of cytomegalovirus exposure and HLA in healthy donors. Sequencing was performed with immunoSEQ multiplex PCR; in TCRdb, only in-frame clones are kept and a portion is missing. Of under 250,000 clones in the sample, 78% are singletons; the top ten hold 0.45% to 0.5%. Sequenced input: PBMCs. The receptors stem from a boy between 10 and 17 years old in good health and CMV-seronegative. CDR3s include the opening cysteine and the closing phenylalanine or tryptophan. Each record gives: clone size, V gene, D gene, J gene, CDR3 protein, CDR3 DNA. A D gene is named only where the DNA matches it firmly. Not every row has a clone size; where given, it reads once, few, many or a size class.

clone size: .; V gene: TRBV2; D gene: .; J gene: TRBJ2-1; CDR3 protein: CASSERRDNEQFF; CDR3 DNA: TGTGCCAGCAGTGAACGGAGAGACAATGAGCAGTTCTTC
clone size: .; V gene: TRBV7-6; D gene: TRBD2; J gene: TRBJ2-3; CDR3 protein: CASSLPSGGGTDTQYF; CDR3 DNA: TGTGCCAGCAGCTTACCTAGCGGGGGGGGCACAGATACGCAGTATTTT
clone size: .; V gene: TRBV4-2; D gene: .; J gene: TRBJ1-6; CDR3 protein: CASSQALGRSNSPLHF; CDR3 DNA: TGTGCCAGCAGCCAAGCTCTGGGGCGGAGTAATTCACCCCTCCACTTT
clone size: .; V gene: TRBV30; D gene: TRBD2; J gene: TRBJ2-1; CDR3 protein: CAWSNGGINEQFF; CDR3 DNA: TGTGCCTGGAGCAACGGGGGGATCAATGAGCAGTTCTTC
clone size: .; V gene: TRBV19; D gene: .; J gene: TRBJ1-1; CDR3 protein: CASIRWGLLTEAFF; CDR3 DNA: TGTGCCAGTATCCGGTGGGGCTTGCTCACTGAAGCTTTCTTT
clone size: .; V gene: TRBV19; D gene: TRBD1; J gene: TRBJ1-2; CDR3 protein: CASSNPNRGLNYGYTF; CDR3 DNA: TGTGCCAGTAGTAATCCCAACAGGGGGCTCAACTATGGCTACACCTTC
clone size: .; V gene: TRBV7-9; D gene: TRBD1; J gene: TRBJ1-2; CDR3 protein: CSSSLARQGKGYTF; CDR3 DNA: TGTTCCAGCAGCTTAGCCCGACAGGGGAAAGGCTACACCTTC
clone size: .; V gene: TRBV27; D gene: TRBD1; J gene: TRBJ1-4; CDR3 protein: CASSLVRRGSPKLFF; CDR3 DNA: TGTGCCAGCAGTTTAGTACGCAGGGGGAGTCCAAAACTGTTTTTT
clone size: .; V gene: TRBV7-8; D gene: TRBD1; J gene: TRBJ1-5; CDR3 protein: CASSPDRAPENQPQHF; CDR3 DNA: TGTGCCAGCAGCCCTGACAGGGCACCCGAAAATCAGCCCCAGCATTTT
clone size: .; V gene: TRBV5-1; D gene: TRBD2; J gene: TRBJ2-3; CDR3 protein: CASSLGLAGRYTDTQYF; CDR3 DNA: TGCGCCAGCAGCTTGGGCCTAGCGGGGCGTTACACAGATACGCAGTATTTT
clone size: .; V gene: TRBV5-4; D gene: TRBD2; J gene: TRBJ2-3; CDR3 protein: CASSPQLAGPRVADTQYF; CDR3 DNA: TGTGCCAGCAGCCCCCAACTAGCGGGACCCCGGGTAGCAGATACGCAGTATTTT
clone size: once; V gene: TRBV4-2; D gene: TRBD2; J gene: TRBJ2-7; CDR3 protein: CASSQVLAGGLASSYEQYF; CDR3 DNA: TGTGCCAGCAGCCAAGTACTAGCGGGGGGACTGGCAAGCTCCTACGAGCAGTACTTC
clone size: .; V gene: TRBV11-3; D gene: .; J gene: TRBJ2-7; CDR3 protein: CASSFLRTGTGSYEQYF; CDR3 DNA: TGTGCCAGCAGCTTTTTAAGAACCGGGACTGGATCCTACGAGCAGTACTTC
clone size: few; V gene: TRBV6-1; D gene: TRBD2; J gene: TRBJ2-3; CDR3 protein: CASSEPAGGPTRTDTQYF; CDR3 DNA: TGTGCCAGCAGTGAACCAGCGGGGGGGCCGACCCGCACAGATACGCAGTATTTT
clone size: .; V gene: TRBV10-1; D gene: .; J gene: TRBJ2-7; CDR3 protein: CASSEILGNEQYF; CDR3 DNA: TGCGCCAGCAGTGAAATATTGGGCAACGAGCAGTACTTC
clone size: .; V gene: TRBV6-6; D gene: TRBD1; J gene: TRBJ1-1; CDR3 protein: CASSYSTGEGTEAFF; CDR3 DNA: TGTGCCAGCAGTTACTCGACAGGGGAAGGCACTGAAGCTTTCTTT